This TCR beta chain was captured in a study of shared T cell receptors in the human thymus. Method: immunoSEQ multiplex PCR; TCRdb's copy keeps in-frame clones and lacks some. The sample shows some 640,000 clones, 70% to 90% of them seen only once. Germline assignment: CDR1 MGHRA and CDR2 YSYEKL. The CDR3 has 13 residues. The V end was cut by 0 bases, the J end by 3 bases, with 6 bases between. The data were also submitted as part of a second study, on human thymus T cells. From that paper: Donation came from healthy Finnish infants having corrective surgery for congenital heart defects. Thymic material originated from resections removed in the course of corrective heart surgery. Repertoires sampled from thymus and blood appeared biased in V and J gene usage. Unrelated people showed highly overlapping thymic repertoires, related research reported.

Sequencing input: thymocytes. The rearrangement uses TRBV4-1 and TRBJ2-7, with a weak D call TRBD2 (5 bases). The clonotype originates from a boy under two years old with a congenital heart defect. The CDR3 nucleotides are TGCGCCAGCAGCCAAGACACTAGCTACGAGCAGTACTTC. Translation: CASSQDTSYEQYF.